This T cell receptor beta chain was identified during a study of cytotoxic CD8 clonotypes in ibrutinib-treated CLL. Turning to the study itself: Within the patient group, 11 were relapsed/refractory and roughly 15 treatment-naive, and around 17 were IGHV unmutated. The study, taken as a whole, reports: Treatment saw public clonotypes, which were uncommon, either contract or stay stable.

This clone appeared a single time. Its specificity is not known. Cryopreserved PBMCs yielded 1.5 to 2 micrograms of genomic DNA for TCR beta libraries. Depth targeted 1 in 200,000 to 1 in 1 million T cells, averaging 10x coverage per clonotype. Here immunoSEQ multiplex PCR was the method, and the copy in TCRdb shows in-frame clones only, minus some. This table has tens of thousands of clones, around 84% appearing once. V dropped 4 bases and J dropped 4; count of bases not matched to a gene: 6. Germline V gene sequence: CDR1 SGHNT, CDR2 YYREEE (reference sequence). The CDR3 runs to 14 residues. Sequenced material: PBMCs, taken before ibrutinib treatment. The chain combines TRBV5-4 with TRBJ2-5; 8 bases line up with TRBD2. This clonotype was sampled from a human donor with chronic lymphocytic leukemia. This CDR3 is CASSHLAGGETQYF. CDR3 DNA: TGTGCCAGCAGCCATCTGGCGGGAGGAGAGACCCAGTACTTC.